This TCR beta chain appears in the sequencing data of a study of T cells in Graves' hyperthyroidism and ophthalmopathy. Overall study findings and caveats: Blood shared most expanded thyroid clonotypes above 0.001. Ophthalmopathy, as predicted by the model, came a median roughly 6.3 months after the prediction.

The TCR beta CDR3 regions underwent amplification using RNA transcripts as the source. HTBI primers were used for first-round RT-PCR of the TCR CDR3. MiXCR was run by TCRdb on the multiplex PCR reads, yielding one entry per CDR3 protein. The data hold roughly 740,000 distinct CDR3 sequences, with 16% observed a single time. Newly diagnosed patients aged 18 to 65 had hyperthyroidism of under 2 months' duration. Fresh peripheral blood, 8 to 10 ml, was the source of the PBMCs. The sample holds many counts of this clonotype. Its antigen is undetermined. The V gene lost 0 bases and the J gene lost 0 bases, with 18 bases spanning the gap. The V gene's germline CDR1 is SGHKS and CDR2 YYEKEE (reference sequence). The CDR3 runs to 18 residues.

The TCR originated in a man younger than 30 with Graves' hyperthyroidism. The chain joins TRBV5-5 to TRBJ1-1; weak D call: TRBD1 (6 bases). Specimen: blood. The CDR3 DNA reads TGTGCCAGCAGCTTGGGGCAGGGGAGGGATCGAGTGAACACTGAAGCTTTCTTT. As protein: CASSLGQGRDRVNTEAFF.